These T cell receptor beta chains were read from a single sample in a study of cytomegalovirus exposure and HLA in healthy donors. Only in-frame clones appear in the TCRdb table, and some are missing; sequencing was by immunoSEQ multiplex PCR. The data show around 130,000 clones, about four fifths seen once. Sequencing used PBMCs. The receptors were gathered from a man aged 30-40 years in good health and CMV-seronegative. Each CDR3 is given with its conserved first and last residue. The D gene is left open where the match is weak. Size is omitted from some rows. Given values are once, few, many or a class for expanded clones.

size	V	D	J	DNA	CDR3
once	TRBV27	NA	TRBJ1-4	TGTGCCAGCTCCCCTCGGGGATTCGCTAATGAAAAACTGTTTTTT	CASSPRGFANEKLFF
few	TRBV30	NA	TRBJ1-5	TGTGCCTGGGCTCAAACAGGAAATCAGCCCCAGCATTTT	CAWAQTGNQPQHF
NA	TRBV6-5	TRBD1	TRBJ2-7	TGTGCCAGCAGTTACGGACAGGGCGCCTACGAGCAGTACTTC	CASSYGQGAYEQYF
NA	TRBV7-2	NA	TRBJ1-4	TGTGCCAGCAGCTTCAGGGGAACTAATGAAAAACTGTTTTTT	CASSFRGTNEKLFF
NA	TRBV28	NA	TRBJ1-5	TGTGCCAGCAGGTGGAGATATAGCAATCAGCCCCAGCATTTT	CASRWRYSNQPQHF
NA	TRBV28	NA	TRBJ1-6	TGTGCCAGCAGCCCAGCCTCGATGGGGGCTTTTCGTTCACCCCTCCACTTT	CASSPASMGAFRSPLHF
NA	TRBV7-9	NA	TRBJ1-5	TGTGCCAGCAGCTTAGACAGGCAAGATCAGCCCCAGCATTTT	CASSLDRQDQPQHF
NA	TRBV6-5	TRBD1	TRBJ1-5	TGTGCCAGCAGTTATCGGACAGGGGGACAGCCCCAGCATTTT	CASSYRTGGQPQHF
NA	TRBV20-1	NA	TRBJ1-2	TGCAGTGCTAGGACAGCCGATGGCTACACCTTC	CSARTADGYTF
NA	TRBV27	NA	TRBJ2-3	TGTGCCAGCGGCGTGCAGGGTCCAGATACGCAGTATTTT	CASGVQGPDTQYF
NA	TRBV6-4	NA	TRBJ1-6	TGTGCCAGCAGTGACTCGGGGGGATCCCTCCACTTT	CASSDSGGSLHF
NA	TRBV11-2	NA	TRBJ2-7	TGTGCCAGCAGCTTAGATCTTACTACCGCCTACGAGCAGTACTTC	CASSLDLTTAYEQYF
NA	TRBV5-5	TRBD1	TRBJ1-2	TGTGCCAGCAGCTTATCAGGGGGCGACGGCTACACCTTC	CASSLSGGDGYTF
NA	TRBV7-9	NA	TRBJ1-1	TGTGCCAGCAGCACGCAGGGGCCTGAAGCTTTCTTT	CASSTQGPEAFF
NA	TRBV28	TRBD1	TRBJ1-6	TGTGCCAGCAGCCAAGGGGGCGTACCCCTCCACTTT	CASSQGGVPLHF
NA	TRBV28	NA	TRBJ1-1	TGTGCCAGCAGGAAATCGGGACTCTTGAACACTGAAGCTTTCTTT	CASRKSGLLNTEAFF
once	TRBV28	TRBD2	TRBJ2-7	TGTGCCAGTCCGGGACTAGTTTACTACGAGCAGTACTTC	CASPGLVYYEQYF
few	TRBV5-4	NA	TRBJ2-7	TGTGCCAGCAGCTTCAAGGCTACAGGCCAATCCTACGAGCAGTACTTC	CASSFKATGQSYEQYF
NA	TRBV7-2	NA	TRBJ2-1	TGTGCCAGCAGCGCTCGGGGAGGCGACAATGAGCAGTTCTTC	CASSARGGDNEQFF
few	TRBV5-1	TRBD1	TRBJ1-1	TGCGCCAGCAGCTTGAGGCCCACAGGGGGCGGGCTGGCCACTGAAGCTTTCTTT	CASSLRPTGGGLATEAFF
NA	TRBV9	TRBD2	TRBJ2-1	TGTGCCAGCAGCCCAGCGGGAGACGCGTACAATGAGCAGTTCTTC	CASSPAGDAYNEQFF
NA	TRBV13	TRBD2	TRBJ2-3	TGTGCCAGCAGGCCTAGCGGGGGATCTGATACGCAGTATTTT	CASRPSGGSDTQYF
NA	TRBV5-4	TRBD1	TRBJ1-1	TGTGCCAGCAGCAGCAAACAGGGGGCTGCGGTCACTGAAGCTTTCTTT	CASSSKQGAAVTEAFF
once	TRBV6-5	TRBD2	TRBJ2-7	TGTGCCAGCGGGACTAGCGCGTCCTACGAGCAGTACTTC	CASGTSASYEQYF
NA	TRBV2	TRBD1	TRBJ2-2	TGTGCCGGTCGACAGGGCGACACCGGGGAGCTGTTTTTT	CAGRQGDTGELFF
few	TRBV5-6	NA	TRBJ2-7	TGTGCCAGCAGCTTGGTTCCTTTACCGACTACAAACTACGAGCAGTACTTC	CASSLVPLPTTNYEQYF
NA	TRBV10-1	TRBD1	TRBJ1-1	TGCGCCAGCAGTACCTGGACAGGACGGGAAGCTTTCTTT	CASSTWTGREAFF
NA	TRBV28	NA	TRBJ1-1	TGTGCCAGCTCGGTTGGCACTGAAGCTTTCTTT	CASSVGTEAFF
NA	TRBV6-1	TRBD1	TRBJ2-5	TGTGCCAGCAGGCGAACAGGGGGCGACGAGACCCAGTACTTC	CASRRTGGDETQYF
few	TRBV19	NA	TRBJ2-3	TGTGCCAGTAGTATATGGGCCCTACCCACAGATACGCAGTATTTT	CASSIWALPTDTQYF
few	TRBV4-1	TRBD2	TRBJ2-7	TGCGCCAGCAGCCAACTGGCGGGGGTTATAAGTTCCTACGAGCAGTACTTC	CASSQLAGVISSYEQYF
NA	TRBV18	NA	TRBJ2-1	TGTGCCAGCTCACCCCCCAGTTACAATGAGCAGTTCTTC	CASSPPSYNEQFF
NA	TRBV29-1	NA	TRBJ2-3	TGCAGCGTTGATCGGGAAGATACGCAGTATTTT	CSVDREDTQYF
NA	TRBV4-3	TRBD2	TRBJ2-1	TGCGCCAGCAGCCAAGATGGGGGAGGGCCTGAGCAGTTCTTC	CASSQDGGGPEQFF
few	TRBV28	NA	TRBJ1-4	TGTGCCAGCAGCCTAGTTGGGGGCGCCACAACTAATGAAAAACTGTTTTTT	CASSLVGGATTNEKLFF
NA	TRBV6-1	NA	TRBJ1-1	TGTGCCAGCAGTGCCCCGGAGCACACTGAAGCTTTCTTT	CASSAPEHTEAFF
NA	TRBV19	TRBD1	TRBJ2-4	TGTGCCAGTACCCGGGGACAGGGAAACATTCAGTACTTC	CASTRGQGNIQYF
NA	TRBV5-6	TRBD1	TRBJ2-2	TGTGCCAGCAGAAAACAGGGGGCAGGGACCGGGGAGCTGTTTTTT	CASRKQGAGTGELFF
once	TRBV6-5	NA	TRBJ2-5	TGTGCCAGCAGTACCTTACGGCGACGGGAAGAGACCCAGTACTTC	CASSTLRRREETQYF
NA	TRBV6-1	NA	TRBJ2-7	TGTGCCAGCAGTGAATCCAGGGGCCCCTACGAGCAGTACTTC	CASSESRGPYEQYF
NA	TRBV5-1	TRBD1	TRBJ2-7	TGCGCCAGCAGCCCCCGGGACAGGGCCTACGAGCAGTACTTC	CASSPRDRAYEQYF